These 25 T cell receptor beta chains came from one sample sequenced in a study of blood T cell repertoires in COVID-19 (TCRdb year 2020). The library came from the immunoSEQ multiplex PCR assay. Imported from immuneACCESS, the table was reduced by TCRdb to in-frame sequences with V and J called. These copies leave out some clones; in studies compared against another copy, an unresolved V gene accounts for under half, and the cause of the remainder is not known. Counted in this sample were about 32,000 clones; more than 80% of them appeared once. Approximately 45% of the sample is in the top ten clones. The source material was peripheral blood. The receptor source for this set is a man aged 60 to 69 with active or convalescent COVID-19.

V is TRBV20-1 and J is TRBJ1-1; 9 nucleotides agree with TRBD1. V was pared by 6 bases and J by 11 bases, with 7 bases of the junction left unmatched. The CDR3 is made up of 11 amino acids. CDR1 DFQATT and CDR2 SNEGSKA come from the germline V gene (reference sequence). The CDR3: CSARTGGSAFF. CDR3 DNA sequence: TGCAGTGCAAGAACAGGGGGCTCGGCTTTCTTT.

The chain is built from TRBV6-1 and TRBJ2-2, with TRBD2 identical over 10 bases. The CDR3 runs to 15 residues. From germline, CDR1 is MNHNS and CDR2 SASEGT. Trimming at V came to 5 bases and at J to 6 bases, leaving 6 bases not matched to a gene. The CDR3 sequence: CASSSSGRVAGELFF. DNA for the CDR3: TGTGCCAGCAGTTCGAGCGGGAGGGTAGCCGGGGAGCTGTTTTTT.

This clone was observed a handful of times. The genes are TRBV28 and TRBJ1-1, with TRBD1 identical over 9 bases. Germline-derived CDR1 and CDR2 are MDHEN and SYDVKM. With V trimmed by 6 bases and J by 2 bases, 4 bases remained unmatched. This CDR3 spans 14 amino acids. The CDR3 sequence is CASREQGANTEAFF. The CDR3 DNA is TGTGCCAGCAGAGAACAGGGGGCCAACACTGAAGCTTTCTTT.

This clone is a singleton in its sample. This rearrangement joins TRBV11-3 to TRBJ2-2, with 11 bases fitting TRBD2. V was clipped by 11 bases and J by 4 bases; unmatched bases: 6. CDR3 size: 14 residues. Per germline, CDR1 SGHNT and CDR2 YENEEA. The CDR3: CACKGLAATGELFF. CDR3 DNA sequence: TGTGCCTGCAAGGGACTAGCGGCCACCGGGGAGCTGTTTTTT. Complete variable domain (other parts from reference TRBV11-3 and TRBJ2-2): EAGVVQSPRYKIIEKKQPVAFWCNPISGHNTLYWYLQNLGQGPELLIRYENEEAVDDSQLPKDRFSAERLKGVDSTLKIQPAELGDSAVYLCACKGLAATGELFFGEGSRLTVL.

The J gene is TRBJ2-7, the V gene TRBV19; weak D call: TRBD2 (6 bases). With 5 bases removed from V and 0 bases from J, the gap between germline ends came to 11 bases. CDR3 length: 14 amino acids. Germline V CDR1 and CDR2: LNHDA, SQIVND (reference sequence). The CDR3 sequence: CASSPGTYSYEQYV. DNA for the CDR3: TGTGCCAGTAGTCCCGGGACTTACTCCTACGAGCAGTACGTC.

This chain links TRBV10-3 with TRBJ1-2; perhaps TRBD1 as D (5 bases). Germline values: CDR1 ENHRY, CDR2 SYGVKD. The V gene lost 3 bases and the J gene lost 0 bases, with 11 bases spanning the gap. The CDR3 runs to 15 residues. CDR3 sequence (DNA): TGTGCCATCAGTGATCAGACAGAAGCTAACTATGGCTACACCTTC. It is translated as CAISDQTEANYGYTF.

This rearrangement joins TRBV3-1 (or the pseudogene TRBV3-2) to TRBJ1-1, with a possible D match to TRBD1 (6 bases). V lost 3 bases to trimming and J lost 2 bases, with 10 bases between them. Germline CDR1 and CDR2: LGHDT and YNNKEL (reference sequence). The CDR3 is 14 residues long. The CDR3, as DNA: TGTGCCAGCAGCCAGAGGACAGTCAACACTGAAGCTTTCTTT. The encoded protein is CASSQRTVNTEAFF.

The chain links TRBV11-2 to TRBJ2-3, with 9 bases that match TRBD1. This CDR3 has 15 residues. Losses at the gene ends were 6 bases for V and 0 bases for J; bases not matched to a gene: 4. Germline V gene lookup returns CDR1 SGHAT and CDR2 FQNNGV. In nucleotides, the CDR3 is TGTGCCAGCAGGCGGACAGGGGTCAGCACAGATACGCAGTATTTT. The encoded protein is CASRRTGVSTDTQYF.

This clone was recorded a few times. V usage is TRBV18 and J usage is TRBJ1-2; D may be TRBD1 (6 bases). In germline, CDR1 is KGHSH, CDR2 LQKENI. V was trimmed by 1 base and J by 4 bases, leaving 13 bases between them. This CDR3 has 15 amino acids. This CDR3 is CASSPRADSPYGYTF. CDR3 nucleotides: TGTGCCAGCTCACCACGGGCGGACAGCCCCTATGGCTACACCTTC.

The rearrangement links TRBV13 to TRBJ2-4, with 7 bases identical to TRBD1. This CDR3 is 16 amino acids long. The germline V gene has CDR1 PRHDT and CDR2 FYEKMQ (reference sequence). V lost 5 bases to trimming and J lost 2 bases; unmatched junction nucleotides: 9. The DNA for the CDR3 is TGTGCCAGCAGCCAGGAATCAAGGGGGCCCAAAAACATTCAGTACTTC. The encoded protein is CASSQESRGPKNIQYF.

The J gene is TRBJ2-7, the V gene TRBV6-9, with 7 bases that match TRBD1. Germline CDR1 reads MNHGY; CDR2 reads SVAAGI. V trimming: 4 bases; J trimming: 4 bases; junction bases outside the gene matches: 10. The CDR3 spans 15 residues. CDR3 nucleotide sequence: TGTGCCAGCAGTTTTGACCGGGACAGACCTTACGAGCAGTACGTC. Protein sequence: CASSFDRDRPYEQYV.

The V gene is TRBV25-1, the J gene TRBJ2-3, with D unclear. The V gene lost 7 bases and the J gene lost 0 bases, with 2 bases spanning the gap. The CDR3 contains 11 residues. Germline V gene lookup returns CDR1 MGHDK and CDR2 SYGVNS. The CDR3 is CASTSTDTQYF. The DNA for the CDR3 is TGTGCCAGCACTAGCACAGATACGCAGTATTTT.

The gene calls are TRBV27 and TRBJ1-6, with D possibly matching TRBD1 (6 bases). CDR3 length: 14 residues. Deletions cut 6 bases from V and 7 bases from J, with 13 bases between. Germline V gene data show CDR1 as MNHEY and CDR2 as SMNVEV (reference sequence). CDR3 DNA sequence: TGTGCCAGCAGACAGGGACCGAGAAATTCACCCCTCCACTTT. Residues: CASRQGPRNSPLHF.

The chain uses TRBV10-3 and TRBJ1-2, with 8 positions matching TRBD1. CDR3 length equals 16 residues. Germline CDR1 ENHRY, CDR2 SYGVKD. The V gene end was trimmed by 3 bases and the J gene end by 2 bases; junction bases not matched to a gene: 8. As DNA, the CDR3 is TGTGCCATCAGTGACGCGGTTTGGGACAGGAACTATGGCTACACCTTC. Translation gives CAISDAVWDRNYGYTF.

The rearrangement joins TRBV11-3 to TRBJ2-2, with D perhaps TRBD1 (6 bases). The CDR3 runs to 14 residues. Germline CDR1 reads SGHNT; CDR2 reads YENEEA. V dropped 5 bases and J dropped 7 bases, with 14 bases sitting between them. CDR3 residues: CASSPLQGVGELFF. The CDR3 nucleotides are TGTGCCAGCAGCCCCTTACAGGGTGTCGGGGAGCTGTTTTTT.

At least ten counts were recorded for this clone. V usage is TRBV28 and J usage is TRBJ1-6; maybe TRBD1 (6 bases). The CDR3 consists of 14 residues. Germline assignment: CDR1 MDHEN and CDR2 SYDVKM. Trimming pared 7 bases from V and 3 bases from J, leaving 10 bases between. The chain's CDR3 is CASIDRIYNSPLHF. The CDR3 DNA is TGTGCCAGCATTGACAGGATCTATAATTCACCCCTCCACTTT.

The chain links TRBV30 to TRBJ2-5, with a possible D match to TRBD1 (6 bases). Germline CDR1 reads GTSNPN; CDR2 reads SVGIG (reference sequence). V lost 4 bases and J lost 2, with 8 bases in between. The CDR3 has 12 amino acids. The CDR3 sequence is CAWKRGQETQYF. In DNA, the CDR3 is TGTGCCTGGAAAAGGGGGCAAGAGACCCAGTACTTC.

This clone was observed once. V is TRBV11-2 and J is TRBJ2-1, with a tentative D call TRBD2 (7 bases). Germline CDR1 is SGHAT and CDR2 is FQNNGV. CDR3 length: 15 amino acids. Trimming took off 3 bases at V and 5 bases at J, with 14 bases between the two ends. The CDR3 bases are TGTGCCAGCAGCTTGACCCCGGGGGGCAACAATGAGCAGTTCTTC. Residues: CASSLTPGGNNEQFF.

The chain couples TRBV14 to TRBJ2-5; a weak D match, TRBD2 (5 bases). Trimming pared 3 bases from V and 2 bases from J, leaving 13 bases between. The V gene's germline CDR1 is SGHDN and CDR2 FVKESK. The CDR3 has 15 residues. The CDR3 loop reads CASSHEGERQETQYF. For the CDR3, the DNA is TGTGCCAGCAGCCACGAGGGAGAGAGGCAAGAGACCCAGTACTTC.

The CDR3 reads CASSNKAQTLSYNEQFF. CDR3 coding DNA: TGTGCCAGCAGCAATAAAGCACAGACCTTATCCTACAATGAGCAGTTCTTC. V is TRBV21-1 and J is TRBJ2-1; TRBD1, the D gene given by the table, was not confirmed from the DNA. TRBV21-1 is a recognized pseudogene. The CDR3 has 17 residues.

V is TRBV29-1 and J is TRBJ1-1, with D unresolved. Germline assignment: CDR1 SQVTM and CDR2 ANQGSEA. The CDR3 loop spans 12 amino acids. With 4 bases removed from V and 3 bases from J, the gap between germline ends came to 9 bases. The CDR3 reads CSVGLQYTEAFF. In DNA, the CDR3 is TGCAGCGTTGGGTTACAGTACACTGAAGCTTTCTTT.

This chain uses TRBV6-6 with TRBJ1-5; tentatively, D is TRBD1 (6 bases). The CDR3 runs to 15 residues. V lost 0 bases to trimming and J lost 7 bases, with 13 bases between them. The germline CDR1 and CDR2 sequences are MNHNY and SVGAGI (reference sequence). The CDR3 DNA sequence: TGTGCCAGCAGTTACTCGCAGGGGAGAGGACAGCCCCAGCATTTT. Translated: CASSYSQGRGQPQHF.

This chain connects TRBV11-2 to TRBJ1-2; TRBD1 is a possible D gene (5 bases). The CDR3 is made up of 15 amino acids. Germline loops: CDR1 SGHAT, CDR2 FQNNGV. Trimming left V 4 bases short and J 2 bases short, with 14 bases between. CDR3 sequence reads: CASSSLAGPNYGYTF. The DNA of the CDR3 is TGTGCCAGCAGCTCACTGGCAGGGCCCAACTATGGCTACACCTTC.

The V call is TRBV5-8, the J call TRBJ2-3; the D gene is possibly TRBD2 (5 bases). CDR1 is SGHTS, CDR2 YDEGEE, per germline. The CDR3 is 17 amino acids. V was pared by 2 bases and J by 3 bases, with 19 bases between. CDR3 amino acids: CASSFPTSGRSTDTQYF. The CDR3 bases are TGTGCCAGCAGCTTTCCCACTAGTGGAAGGTCAACAGATACGCAGTATTTT.

The chain recombines TRBV5-1 with TRBJ1-2, with a weak D call TRBD1 (5 bases). V was shortened by 5 bases and J by 5 bases, with 13 bases between the two germline ends. This CDR3 comprises 13 residues. Germline CDR1 and CDR2: SGHRS and YFSETQ. The chain's CDR3 is CASSMGPQYGYTF. CDR3 nucleotides: TGCGCCAGCAGTATGGGGCCCCAATATGGCTACACCTTC.